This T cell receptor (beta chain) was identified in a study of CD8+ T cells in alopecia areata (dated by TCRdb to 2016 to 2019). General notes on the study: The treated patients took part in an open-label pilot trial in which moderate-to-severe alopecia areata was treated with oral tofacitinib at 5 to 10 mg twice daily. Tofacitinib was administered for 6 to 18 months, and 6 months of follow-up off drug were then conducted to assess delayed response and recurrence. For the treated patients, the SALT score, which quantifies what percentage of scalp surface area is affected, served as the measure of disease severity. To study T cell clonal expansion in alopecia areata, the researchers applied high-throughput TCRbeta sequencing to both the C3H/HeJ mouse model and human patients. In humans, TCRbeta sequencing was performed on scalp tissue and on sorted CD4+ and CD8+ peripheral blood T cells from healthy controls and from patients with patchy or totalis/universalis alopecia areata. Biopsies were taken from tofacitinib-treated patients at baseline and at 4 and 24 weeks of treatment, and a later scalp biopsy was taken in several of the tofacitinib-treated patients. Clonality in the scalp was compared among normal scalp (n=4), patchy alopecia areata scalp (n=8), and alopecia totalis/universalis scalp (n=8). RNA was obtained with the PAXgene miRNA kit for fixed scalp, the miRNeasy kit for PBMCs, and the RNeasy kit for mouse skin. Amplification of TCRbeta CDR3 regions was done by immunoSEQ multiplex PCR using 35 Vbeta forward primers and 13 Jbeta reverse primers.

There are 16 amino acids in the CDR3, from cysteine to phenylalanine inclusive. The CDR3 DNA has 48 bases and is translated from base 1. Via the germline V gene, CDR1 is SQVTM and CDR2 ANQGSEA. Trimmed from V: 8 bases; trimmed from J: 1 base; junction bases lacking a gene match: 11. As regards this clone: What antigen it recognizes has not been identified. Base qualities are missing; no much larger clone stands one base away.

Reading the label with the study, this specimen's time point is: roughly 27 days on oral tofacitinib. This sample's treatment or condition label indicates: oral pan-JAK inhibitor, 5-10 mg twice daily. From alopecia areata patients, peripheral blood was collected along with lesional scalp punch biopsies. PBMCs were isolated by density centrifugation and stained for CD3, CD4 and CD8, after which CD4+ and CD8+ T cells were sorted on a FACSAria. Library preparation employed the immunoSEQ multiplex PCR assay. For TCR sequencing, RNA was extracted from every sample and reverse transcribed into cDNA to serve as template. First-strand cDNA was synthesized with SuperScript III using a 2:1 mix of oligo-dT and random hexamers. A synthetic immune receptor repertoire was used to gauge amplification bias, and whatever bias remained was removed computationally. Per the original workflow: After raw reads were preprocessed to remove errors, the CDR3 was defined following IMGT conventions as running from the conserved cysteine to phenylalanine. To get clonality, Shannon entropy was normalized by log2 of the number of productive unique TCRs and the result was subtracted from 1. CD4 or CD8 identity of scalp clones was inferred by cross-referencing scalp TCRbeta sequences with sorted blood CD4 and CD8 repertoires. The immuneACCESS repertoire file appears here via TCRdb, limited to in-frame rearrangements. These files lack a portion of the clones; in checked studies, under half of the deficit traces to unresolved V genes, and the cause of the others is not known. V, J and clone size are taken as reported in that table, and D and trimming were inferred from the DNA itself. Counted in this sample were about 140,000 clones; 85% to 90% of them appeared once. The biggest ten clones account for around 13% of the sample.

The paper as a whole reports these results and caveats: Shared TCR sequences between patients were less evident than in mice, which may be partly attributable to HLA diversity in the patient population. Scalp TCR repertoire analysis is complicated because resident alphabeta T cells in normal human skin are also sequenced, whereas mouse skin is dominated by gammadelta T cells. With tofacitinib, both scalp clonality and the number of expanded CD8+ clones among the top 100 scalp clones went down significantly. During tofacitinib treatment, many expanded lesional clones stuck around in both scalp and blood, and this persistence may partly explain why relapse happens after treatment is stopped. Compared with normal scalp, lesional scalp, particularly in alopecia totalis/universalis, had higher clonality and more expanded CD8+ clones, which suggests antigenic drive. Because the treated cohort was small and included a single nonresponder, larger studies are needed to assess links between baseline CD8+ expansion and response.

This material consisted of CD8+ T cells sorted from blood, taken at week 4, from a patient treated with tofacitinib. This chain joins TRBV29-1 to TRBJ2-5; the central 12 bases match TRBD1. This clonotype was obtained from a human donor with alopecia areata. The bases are TGCAGCTACCTCTTTGGGACAGGGGGCTTCCAAGAGACCCAGTACTTC. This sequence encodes CSYLFGTGGFQETQYF.